Listed below are T cell receptor beta chains from one sample, sequenced in a study of cytomegalovirus exposure and HLA in healthy donors. The repertoire was sequenced with immunoSEQ multiplex PCR; TCRdb's copy has only in-frame clones and lacks some. The sample lists roughly 160,000 clones; 80% were seen once. Sequenced: PBMCs. All receptors come from a man aged 18 to 30 in good health and CMV-seropositive. Each CDR3 is given with its conserved first and last residue. D genes are given only for firm matches. Expanded clones are given a class, and other clones once, few, many or no size at all.

abundance	v_gene	j_gene	d_gene	CDR3nt	CDR3aa
NA	TRBV11-2	TRBJ2-7	TRBD1	TGTGCCAGCAGCGCCGGGACAGGGTCCCACGAGCAGTACTTC	CASSAGTGSHEQYF
few	TRBV5-4	TRBJ2-3	NA	TGTGCCAGCAGCTTCGCGGGGTCCCGAGATACGCAGTATTTT	CASSFAGSRDTQYF
NA	TRBV30	TRBJ2-1	NA	TGTGCCTGGAGACAGGGATGGAACAATGAGCAGTTCTTC	CAWRQGWNNEQFF
NA	TRBV6-4	TRBJ1-2	TRBD1	TGTGCCAGCAGCGCTGGGACAGGGGCTGACTATGGCTACACCTTC	CASSAGTGADYGYTF
NA	TRBV5-1	TRBJ2-7	TRBD2	TGCGCCAGCAGCTTGGAGCGGACGACTAGCGGGAGGCCTTCCCACTACGAGCAGTACTTC	CASSLERTTSGRPSHYEQYF
NA	TRBV6-1	TRBJ1-2	NA	TGTGCCAGCAGTGAAGTAGACGGGTGGGGCTACACCTTC	CASSEVDGWGYTF
NA	TRBV7-2	TRBJ1-6	NA	TGTGCCAGCAGCTCCAGACACGCGTCCGTATCACCCCTCCACTTT	CASSSRHASVSPLHF
NA	TRBV2	TRBJ1-5	TRBD1	TGTGCCAGCAGGACCGACAGGGAAAGGAATCAGCCCCAGCATTTT	CASRTDRERNQPQHF
few	TRBV7-9	TRBJ2-1	NA	TGTGCCAGCAGCTTGTGGGAGAGTCTGTACAATGAGCAGTTCTTC	CASSLWESLYNEQFF
NA	TRBV5-1	TRBJ2-4	TRBD2	TGCGCCAGCAGACCTCTAGCGGGAGAGTACATTCAGTACTTC	CASRPLAGEYIQYF
NA	TRBV29-1	TRBJ1-1	NA	TGCAGCGTCGAGACAGGCCAAGAAGCTTTCTTT	CSVETGQEAFF
NA	TRBV2	TRBJ1-1	NA	TGTGCCAGCAGTGACGTTGAAGCTTTCTTT	CASSDVEAFF
NA	TRBV27	TRBJ2-1	NA	TGTGCCAGCAGTTTATATTTCAGGGACTCCTACAATGAGCAGTTCTTC	CASSLYFRDSYNEQFF
NA	TRBV7-8	TRBJ1-5	NA	TGTGCCAGCAGCTTAGCAGCCATTCAGCCCCAGCATTTT	CASSLAAIQPQHF
NA	TRBV5-6	TRBJ1-5	NA	TGTGCCAGCAGCCGACAGGCCACTCAGCCCCAGCATTTT	CASSRQATQPQHF
NA	TRBV7-6	TRBJ2-7	TRBD2	TGTGCCAGCAGCTTAGAAGAGGGTAGCGGGGGGTACGAGCAGTACTTC	CASSLEEGSGGYEQYF
NA	TRBV2	TRBJ1-4	NA	TGTGCCAGCAGTGAACCCCCCGGAGGGTTGGGTGAAAAACTGTTTTTT	CASSEPPGGLGEKLFF
NA	TRBV4-2	TRBJ2-7	TRBD1	TGTGCCAGCAGCCAACCAGGACAGGGGAGAGGCTACGAGCAGTACTTC	CASSQPGQGRGYEQYF
NA	TRBV10-3	TRBJ2-1	NA	TGTGCCATCAGTCCCGGGACTCCCGCCAATGAGCAGTTCTTC	CAISPGTPANEQFF
NA	TRBV4-1	TRBJ2-7	TRBD1	TGCGCCAGCAGCCCAGACAGGGGCTACGAGCAGTACTTC	CASSPDRGYEQYF
NA	TRBV5-6	TRBJ1-3	TRBD1	TGTGCCAGCAGCTACGGACAGGGAGGCTTTGGAAACACCATATATTTT	CASSYGQGGFGNTIYF
NA	TRBV9	TRBJ2-7	TRBD2	TGTGCCAGCAGCCCGGGGGGGGCTAGCGGGAGGGTCTCCTACGAGCAGTACTTC	CASSPGGASGRVSYEQYF
NA	TRBV5-4	TRBJ1-1	NA	TGTGCCAGCAGCTTGGTTGGCAGCGAGAACACTGAAGCTTTCTTT	CASSLVGSENTEAFF
once	TRBV5-1	TRBJ2-7	TRBD1	TGCGCCAGCAGCTTGGAAGGGGGCCTCTACGAGCAGTACTTC	CASSLEGGLYEQYF
NA	TRBV5-1	TRBJ2-7	NA	TGCGCCAGCAGCACCGGGACAAATACCTACGAGCAGTACTTC	CASSTGTNTYEQYF
NA	TRBV19	TRBJ2-2	TRBD1	TGTGCCAGTAGAAACCCGGGACAGGGGGCGATCGGGGAGCTGTTTTTT	CASRNPGQGAIGELFF
once	TRBV7-6	TRBJ2-1	TRBD2	TGTGCCAGCAGGGGACTAGCGGGGCTCAATGAGCAGTTCTTC	CASRGLAGLNEQFF
few	TRBV2	TRBJ2-7	TRBD2	TGTGCCAGCTATACGGGGGGGTACGAGCAGTACTTC	CASYTGGYEQYF
NA	TRBV25-1	TRBJ2-3	TRBD2	TGTGCCAGCAGCCTAGCGGGAGAGGTAGATACGCAGTATTTT	CASSLAGEVDTQYF
NA	TRBV29-1	TRBJ2-4	NA	TGCAGCGTTGGCGATGACACAGCCAAAAACATTCAGTACTTC	CSVGDDTAKNIQYF
NA	TRBV6-1	TRBJ2-3	TRBD2	TGTGCCAGCATTCGAGCTAGCGGCAACACAGATACGCAGTATTTT	CASIRASGNTDTQYF
NA	TRBV7-9	TRBJ1-2	TRBD1	TGTGCCAGCAGCTGGGGACAGGCTAACTATGGCTACACCTTC	CASSWGQANYGYTF
NA	TRBV7-9	TRBJ1-5	TRBD1	TGTGCCTGGGGGGCCGGGACAGATAGCAATCAGCCCCAGCATTTT	CAWGAGTDSNQPQHF
NA	TRBV9	TRBJ1-4	TRBD1	TGTGCCAGCAGCGTAGGACCGGGACAGGGCCTTAATGAAAAACTGTTTTTT	CASSVGPGQGLNEKLFF
NA	TRBV7-2	TRBJ1-1	TRBD1	TGTGCCAGCAGCTTAGCAACAGGGGGAGGGAACACTGAAGCTTTCTTT	CASSLATGGGNTEAFF
few	TRBV2	TRBJ2-1	NA	TGTGCCAGCAGTGAAGACACAGGGATCTCCTACAATGAGCAGTTCTTC	CASSEDTGISYNEQFF
NA	TRBV7-9	TRBJ1-3	NA	TGTGCCAGCAGCTCGTTCAGGGCGTCGGACACCATATATTTT	CASSSFRASDTIYF
NA	TRBV5-4	TRBJ2-7	TRBD2	TGTGCCAGCAGCCACTGGACTAGCGGATCCTCCTACGAGCAGTACTTC	CASSHWTSGSSYEQYF
NA	TRBV19	TRBJ2-7	TRBD1	TGTGCCACTAGATCCGGGACAGGGGCCTACGAGCAGTACTTC	CATRSGTGAYEQYF
NA	TRBV18	TRBJ1-1	TRBD1	TGTGCCAGCTCCGGTCGGACAGGGGAAGTCACTGAAGCTTTCTTT	CASSGRTGEVTEAFF
NA	TRBV29-1	TRBJ2-5	TRBD1	TGCAGCTTCTTGAGTCCGGGACAGGGCCCTCGGTCGTACTTC	CSFLSPGQGPRSYF